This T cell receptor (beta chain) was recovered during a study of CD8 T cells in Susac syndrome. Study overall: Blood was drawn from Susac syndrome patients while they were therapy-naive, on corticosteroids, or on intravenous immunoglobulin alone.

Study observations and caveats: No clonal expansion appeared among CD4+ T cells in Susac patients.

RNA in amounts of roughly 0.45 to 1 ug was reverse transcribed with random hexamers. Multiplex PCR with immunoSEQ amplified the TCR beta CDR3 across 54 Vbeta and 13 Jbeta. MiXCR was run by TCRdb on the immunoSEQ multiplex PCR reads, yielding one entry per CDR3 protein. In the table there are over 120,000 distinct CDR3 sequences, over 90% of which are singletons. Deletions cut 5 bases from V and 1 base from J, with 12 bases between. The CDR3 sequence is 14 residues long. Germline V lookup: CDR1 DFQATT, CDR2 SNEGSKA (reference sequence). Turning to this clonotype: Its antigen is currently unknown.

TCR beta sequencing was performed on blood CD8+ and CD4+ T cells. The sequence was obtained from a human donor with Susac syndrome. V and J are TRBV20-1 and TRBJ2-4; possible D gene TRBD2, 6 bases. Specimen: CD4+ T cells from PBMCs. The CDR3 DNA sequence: TGCAGTGCTTCCACGGGGGACGCCAAAAACATTCAGTACTTC. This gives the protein CSASTGDAKNIQYF.